What follows is one T cell receptor beta chain and its context. The specificity of this receptor is unknown. The sample holds no much larger clone one base away, and base qualities are not on file. Collaborating institutions collected whole blood in K2EDTA tubes following their own protocols. For TCRbeta analysis, collaborators shipped samples in one of three forms: frozen whole blood, isolated PBMCs, or DNA extracted from either of those sample types. This sample is part of a study of blood T cell repertoires in COVID-19 (TCRdb year 2020). With respect to the entire study: Samples from collaborators originated in the United States, Italy and Spain and spanned both the acute and convalescent phases of COVID-19. The dataset comprised deeply sampled blood TCRbeta repertoires from subjects exposed to, actively infected with, or recovered from COVID-19. The repertoires were released in a freely available public database intended as a resource for research on the immune response to SARS-CoV-2. HLA class I and class II types, where available, came from metadata supplied by the sample provider rather than from assay-based typing. Nearly every sample came with metadata listing a de-identified subject ID, COVID-19 status, age in years and sex. The prospective study material was composed of cDNA or gDNA derived from T cells, B-cell-depleted T cells, or PBMCs. The samples were drawn from two sources: the first 160 participants of the ongoing ImmuneRACE study, and 1,000 to 1,500 subjects contributed by 6 global collaborators. General findings and caveats noted by the study authors: How much clinical and demographic metadata was included differed by source and by participant, and the metadata was provided uncurated.

The CDR3 sequence holds 12 residues, the cysteine and phenylalanine included. The DNA shown is the 36-base CDR3, in frame from base 1. The germline V gene (reference sequence) provides CDR1 MNHNY and CDR2 SVGAGI. At the junction V is shortened by 8 bases and J by 7 bases, with 14 bases in between. TCRbeta CDR3 regions were amplified from genomic DNA by means of the immunoSEQ Assay, a bias-controlled multiplex PCR. The study's processing was this. Within the assay, amplification of reference gene primers was used to estimate how many nucleated cells each sample contained. To quantify the absolute abundance of each unique TCRbeta CDR3 rearrangement, sequence reads were collapsed and filtered. For each sample, productive Simpson clonality was calculated as the square root of Simpson's diversity index over productive rearrangements. The source is immuneACCESS, and TCRdb retained only in-frame sequences with V and J called. Part of the clones is not carried over; for the studies checked, unresolved V genes explain less than half of this, and the remainder is unexplained. Clone size and V and J calls were adopted from that table, with D and trimming inferred from the DNA. For this sample the table gives some 70,000 clones, of which just under 80% were detected only once. Of the sample, 6.3% is held by the ten largest clones.

The sequence links TRBV6-6 to TRBJ1-1; a tentative D call is TRBD1 (6 bases match). Sequences were obtained from peripheral blood. This TCR was sampled from a woman aged 55-70 years with acute or convalescent COVID-19. The bases read TGTGCCAGCGACAGGAAGGGAGTTGAAGCTTTCTTT. Translation gives CASDRKGVEAFF.